This TCR beta chain was identified during a study of blood T cell repertoires in COVID-19. Turning to the study itself: Acute and convalescent COVID-19 specimens originated in the United States, Italy and Spain. Nucleic acid was either cDNA or gDNA, and it came from T cells, B-cell-depleted T cells, or PBMCs.

V trimming: 8 bases; J trimming: 3 bases; junction bases outside the gene matches: 6. This CDR3 has 13 amino acids. Germline V lookup: CDR1 SNHLY, CDR2 FYNNEI. Authors' data handling: Scientists estimated how many nucleated cells there were by amplifying reference gene primers. Here immunoSEQ multiplex PCR was the method, and the copy in TCRdb shows in-frame clones only, minus some. V and J calls and clone size are copied from that table; D and trimming were computed from the DNA. The sample shows roughly 50,000 clones, approximately 90% of them seen only once. Material: peripheral blood. This TCR was sampled from a middle-aged woman with active COVID-19. V usage is TRBV2 and J usage is TRBJ1-2, with 7 bases matching TRBD1. The DNA of the CDR3 is TGTGCCAGCGATAAAACAGGGGACTATGGCTACACCTTC. Translation: CASDKTGDYGYTF.